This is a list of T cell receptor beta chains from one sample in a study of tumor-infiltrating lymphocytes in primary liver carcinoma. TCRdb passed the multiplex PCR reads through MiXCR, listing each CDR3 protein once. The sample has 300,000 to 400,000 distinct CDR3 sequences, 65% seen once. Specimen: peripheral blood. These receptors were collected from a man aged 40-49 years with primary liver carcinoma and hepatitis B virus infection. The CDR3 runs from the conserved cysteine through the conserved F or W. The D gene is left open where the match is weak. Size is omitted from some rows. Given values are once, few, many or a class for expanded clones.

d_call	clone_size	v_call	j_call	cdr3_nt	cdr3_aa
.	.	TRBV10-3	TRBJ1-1	TGTGTCTTCAGTGAAGGAGAAAACACTGAAGCTTTCTTT	CVFSEGENTEAFF
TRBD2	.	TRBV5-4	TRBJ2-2	TGTGCCAGCAGTCCGGTGGGACTAGCGGACCCCACCGGGGAGCTGTTTTTT	CASSPVGLADPTGELFF
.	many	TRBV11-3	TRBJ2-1	TGTGCCAGCAGCTTAGTACTCGGGTATGAGCAGTTCTTC	CASSLVLGYEQFF
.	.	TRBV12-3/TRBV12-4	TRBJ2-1	TGTGCCAGCAGTTTCCTTTGGGGGAGCAATGAGCAGTTCTTC	CASSFLWGSNEQFF
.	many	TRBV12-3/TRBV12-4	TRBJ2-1	TGTGCCAGCAGTTGGGCTCTCGGGGCGGGGAAAAATGAGCAGTTCTTC	CASSWALGAGKNEQFF
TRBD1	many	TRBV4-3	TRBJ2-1	TGCGCCAGCAGCAGGCGGGACAGGGATGTCAATGAGCAGTTCTTC	CASSRRDRDVNEQFF
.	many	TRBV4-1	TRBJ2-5	TGCGCCAGCAGCCAAGATCCGGGGGCCTTCGCTAAGGAGACCCAGTACTTC	CASSQDPGAFAKETQYF
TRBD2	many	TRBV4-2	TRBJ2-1	TGTGCCAGCAGCCAAGCACTAGCGGGAAATGAGCAGTTCTTC	CASSQALAGNEQFF
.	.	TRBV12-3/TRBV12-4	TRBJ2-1	TGTGCCAGCAGCCCCAGGTTGAGCTCCTACAATGAGCAGTTCTTC	CASSPRLSSYNEQFF
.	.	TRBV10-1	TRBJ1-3	TGCGCCAGCAGTGTAGGACACTCTGGAAACACCATATATTTT	CASSVGHSGNTIYF
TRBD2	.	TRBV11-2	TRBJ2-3	TGTACCAGCAGCCTTCGGACTAGCGTAAGCACAGATACGCAGTGTTTT	CTSSLRTSVSTDTQCF
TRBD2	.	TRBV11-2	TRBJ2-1	TGCGCCAGCAGCCAAGCCGGGATCGGGGGGGGCGATGAGCAGTTCTTC	CASSQAGIGGGDEQFF
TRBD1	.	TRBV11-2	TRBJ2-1	TGTACCAGCAGCTTAGTTCAGGGGGCGGTTAATGAGCTGTTCTTC	CTSSLVQGAVNELFF
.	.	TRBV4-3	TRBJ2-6	TGCGTCAGCAACCAAGATAAAAGCTCTGGGGCCAACGTCCTGACTTTC	CVSNQDKSSGANVLTF
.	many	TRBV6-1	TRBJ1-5	TGTGCCAGCAGTGAAGCGGGCAGTAGCAATCAGCCCCAGCATTTT	CASSEAGSSNQPQHF
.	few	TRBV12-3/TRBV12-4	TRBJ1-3	TGTGCCAGCAGTCTTAACACTGGAAACACCATATATTTT	CASSLNTGNTIYF
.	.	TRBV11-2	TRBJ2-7	TGTGCCAGCATCGGAGGGGCTAGCGAGCAGTACTTC	CASIGGASEQYF
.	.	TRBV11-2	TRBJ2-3	TGTGCCTGCAGCTTAGGACTGGACCCATATACGCAGTATTTT	CACSLGLDPYTQYF
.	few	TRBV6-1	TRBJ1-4	TGTGCCAGCATGGGCAATGAAAAACTGTTTTTT	CASMGNEKLFF
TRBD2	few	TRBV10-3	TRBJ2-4	TGTGCCATCAGCGCTGGGACTAGCGAGCAACCTTCCAAAAACATTCAGTACTTC	CAISAGTSEQPSKNIQYF
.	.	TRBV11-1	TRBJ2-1	TGTGCCAGCAGCATAACCGACCACAATGAGCAGTTCTTC	CASSITDHNEQFF
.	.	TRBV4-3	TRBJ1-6	TGCGCCAGCAGCCAAGTCTGGTTAGCTCGGACCTCTAATTCACCCCTCCACTTT	CASSQVWLARTSNSPLHF
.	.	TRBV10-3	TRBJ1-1	TGTGCCATCAGTGAGTCACAACTCAGCGCTGAAGCTTTCTTT	CAISESQLSAEAFF
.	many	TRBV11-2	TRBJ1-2	TGTGCCAGCAGCTTAGATCCCGGACAGAACTATGGCTACACCTTC	CASSLDPGQNYGYTF
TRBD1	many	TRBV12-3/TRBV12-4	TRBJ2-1	TGTGCCAGCACGCACGGGGACAGAGTCTACAATGAGCAGTTCTTC	CASTHGDRVYNEQFF
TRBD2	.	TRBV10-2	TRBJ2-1	TGCGCCAACAGTTCGGGGACTAGCTCCTACAATGAGCAGTTCTTC	CANSSGTSSYNEQFF
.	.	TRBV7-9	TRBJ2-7	TGTGCCAGCAGCTTAGAGCCAGGGGTAAGCTACGAGCAGTACTTC	CASSLEPGVSYEQYF
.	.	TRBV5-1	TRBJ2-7	TGCGCCAGCAGCGAACTAGATGAGCAGTACTTC	CASSELDEQYF
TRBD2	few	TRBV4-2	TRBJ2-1	TGTGCCAGCAGCACACTAGCGGGGGGATTATACAATGAGCAGTTCTTC	CASSTLAGGLYNEQFF
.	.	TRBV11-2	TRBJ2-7	TGTGCCAGCAGCTTAGGCGAGTACGGTCAGTACTTC	CASSLGEYGQYF
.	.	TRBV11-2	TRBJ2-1	TGTGCCAGCAGCTCAACTAGGGGTATTTTAAATGAGCGGTTCTTC	CASSSTRGILNERFF
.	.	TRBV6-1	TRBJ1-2	TGTGCCAGCAGGATATCGGTAGATCCGGCTAGTCTTCGTAACTATGGCTACACCTTC	CASRISVDPASLRNYGYTF
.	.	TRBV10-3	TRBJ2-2	TGTGCCATCAGGGAAGGGCCTTGGTACACCGGGGAGCTGTTTTTT	CAIREGPWYTGELFF
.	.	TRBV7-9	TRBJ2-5	TGTGCCAGCAGCTCCTATTTGTCTAGCTTGTTGGAGACCCAGTACTTC	CASSSYLSSLLETQYF
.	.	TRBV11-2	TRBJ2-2	TGTGCCAGCAGCTTGGGCCAGACAACATTTACCGGGGAACTGTTTTTT	CASSLGQTTFTGELFF
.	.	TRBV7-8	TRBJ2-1	TGTGCCAGCAGATTTGGACCTCTCGGTCTGTATGAGCAGTTCTTC	CASRFGPLGLYEQFF
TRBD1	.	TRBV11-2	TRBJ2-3	TGTGCCAGCATCTACTCAGGGGGTGTTGATACGCAGTATTTT	CASIYSGGVDTQYF
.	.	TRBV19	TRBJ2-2	TGTACCAGTAGAGGCGGGGACACACACGCCGGGGAGCTGTTTTTT	CTSRGGDTHAGELFF
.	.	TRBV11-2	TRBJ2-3	TGCGCCAGCAGTTTTCAAATAGCAGGAGGTACAGATATGCAGTATTTT	CASSFQIAGGTDMQYF
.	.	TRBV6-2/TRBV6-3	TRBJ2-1	TGTGCCAGCAGTTCGCATATATGGCAGGGGTTCTTC	CASSSHIWQGFF
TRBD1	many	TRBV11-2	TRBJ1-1	TGTGCCAGCAGCTCTGGACAGGGAGTGGGAACTGAAGCTTTCTTT	CASSSGQGVGTEAFF
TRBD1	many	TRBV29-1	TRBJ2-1	TGCAGCGTTGTTGGACAGGGGGCAAACAATGAGCAGTTCTTC	CSVVGQGANNEQFF
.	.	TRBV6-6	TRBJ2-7	TGTGCCAGCAATTACTCCAGGGGTTCCGAGCAGTACTTC	CASNYSRGSEQYF
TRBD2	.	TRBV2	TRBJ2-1	TGTGCCAGCAGTGAAACTAGCGGCCTGTGGAATGAGCAGTTCTTC	CASSETSGLWNEQFF
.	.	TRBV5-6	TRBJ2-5	TGTGCCAGCAGCTTGGACGGGTGGACTCAAGAGATCCAGTACTTC	CASSLDGWTQEIQYF
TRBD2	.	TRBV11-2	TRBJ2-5	TGTGCCAGCAGCTCGGGGGGGGAGACCCGCTACTTC	CASSSGGETRYF
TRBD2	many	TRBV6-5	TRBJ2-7	TGTGCCAGCAGTTCCCGTACTACAGCGGGAGGGCCCGAGCAGTACTTC	CASSSRTTAGGPEQYF
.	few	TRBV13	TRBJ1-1	TGTGCCAGCAGCTTAAAAAACACTGAAGCTTTCTTT	CASSLKNTEAFF
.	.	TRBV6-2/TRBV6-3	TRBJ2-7	TGTGCCTGCAGTTACAGTCACTACGAGCAGTACTTC	CACSYSHYEQYF